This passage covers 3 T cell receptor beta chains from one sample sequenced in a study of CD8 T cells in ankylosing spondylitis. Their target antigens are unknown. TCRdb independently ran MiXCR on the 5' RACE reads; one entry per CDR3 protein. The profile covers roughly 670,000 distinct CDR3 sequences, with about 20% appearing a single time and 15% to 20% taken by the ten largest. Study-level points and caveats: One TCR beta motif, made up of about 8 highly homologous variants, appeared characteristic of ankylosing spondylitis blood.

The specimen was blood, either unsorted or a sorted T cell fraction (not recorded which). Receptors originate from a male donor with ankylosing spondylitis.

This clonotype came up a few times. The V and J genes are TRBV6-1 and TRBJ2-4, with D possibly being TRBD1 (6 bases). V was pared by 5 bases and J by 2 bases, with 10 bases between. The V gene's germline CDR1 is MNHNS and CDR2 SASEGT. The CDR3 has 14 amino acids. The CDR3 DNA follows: TGTGCCAGCAGTCCAGGGGTATCCAAAAACATTCAGTACTTC. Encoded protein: CASSPGVSKNIQYF.

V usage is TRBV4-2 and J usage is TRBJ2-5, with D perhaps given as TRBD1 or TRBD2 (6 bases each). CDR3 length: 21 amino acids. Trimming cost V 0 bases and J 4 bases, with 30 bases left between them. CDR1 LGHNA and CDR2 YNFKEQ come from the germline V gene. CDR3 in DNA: TGTGCCAGCAGCCAAGATTTAAGGGGGAGGCACCGTGGCCGAGGAGGAGAGACCCAGTACTTC. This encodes CASSQDLRGRHRGRGGETQYF.

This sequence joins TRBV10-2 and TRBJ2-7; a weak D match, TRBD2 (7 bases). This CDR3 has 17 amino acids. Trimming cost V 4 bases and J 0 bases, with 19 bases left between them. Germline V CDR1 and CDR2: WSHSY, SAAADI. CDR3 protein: CASSVNWGGLPSYEQYF. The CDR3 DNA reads TGCGCCAGCAGTGTAAATTGGGGGGGCCTCCCCTCCTACGAGCAGTACTTC.